This T cell receptor beta chain was recovered during a study of T cell responses to AZD1222 COVID-19 vaccine. Study findings and constraints: Sampling captured repertoires only after the peak T cell response. Spike-specific TCR breadth and depth were elevated following two AZD1222 doses.

Turning to this clone: Antigen: not known.

The CDR3 runs to 13 residues. The germline V and J ends were trimmed by 3 bases and 4 bases, with 9 bases remaining between them. Method: immunoSEQ multiplex PCR; TCRdb's copy keeps in-frame clones and lacks some. The sample contains some 99,000 clones, about 89% of which appear only once. The V call is TRBV12-3 or TRBV12-4, the J call TRBJ1-1; D gene unclear. Sequenced here: peripheral blood, sampled 28 days after the second AZD1222 dose. The receptor's source is an adult who received the AZD1222 COVID-19 vaccine. CDR3 nucleotides: TGTGCCAGCAGTTTCGGCGCGGGCACTGAAGCTTTCTTT. Protein product: CASSFGAGTEAFF.